This TCR beta chain stems from a study of control samples from healthy donors and cancer patients. Repertoires were generated with immunoSEQ multiplex PCR, while TCRdb's copy carries only in-frame clones and drops some. The profile shows more than 70,000 clones, roughly nine tenths of them singletons. CDR1 and CDR2 (germline): SGDLS, YYNGEE. This CDR3 contains 16 residues. Losses at the gene ends were 0 bases for V and 4 bases for J; bases not matched to a gene: 5. The sample comprised PBMCs. The chain joins TRBV9 to TRBJ1-3; 9 positions match TRBD1. This TCR derives from a man between 60 and 75 years old with lung cancer. This chain's CDR3 is CASSVGGTGQGNTIYF. CDR3 coding DNA: TGTGCCAGCAGCGTAGGGGGGACAGGGCAAGGAAACACCATATATTTT.